This is a list of T cell receptor beta chains from one sample in a study of radiotherapy plus CTLA-4 blockade in lung cancer. Only in-frame clones appear in the TCRdb table, and some are missing; sequencing was by immunoSEQ multiplex PCR. The sample yields roughly 120,000 clones, 78% seen once. The sample was peripheral blood, taken from a patient treated with radiotherapy plus ipilimumab. Receptor source: a human donor with non-small cell lung cancer who had a partial response to radiotherapy plus ipilimumab. CDR3s include the opening cysteine and the closing phenylalanine or tryptophan. Only part of the rows carry a size: once, few, many, or a class if the clone is expanded.

TRBJ2-1 | TRBV7-2 | NA | CASRGPGQGSLNEQFF
TRBJ2-7 | TRBV6-1 | NA | CASSRQGHEQYF
TRBJ1-1 | TRBV5-4 | once | CASSPHRTDNTEAFF
TRBJ2-7 | TRBV4-2 | NA | CASSQESWSGEQYF
TRBJ1-2 | TRBV30 | NA | CAWSLSGQGDGYTF
TRBJ2-4 | TRBV4-3 | NA | CASSQDRTSGRALAKNIQYF
TRBJ1-2 | TRBV28 | NA | CASTGQLSNYGYTF
TRBJ1-5 | TRBV28 | NA | CASRLQGTGNQPQHF
TRBJ2-2 | TRBV4-2 | NA | CASSQDLWTREDTGELFF
TRBJ1-1 | TRBV29-1 | NA | CSVHRGQNTEAFF
TRBJ2-1 | TRBV28 | NA | CASRGTSGSLDEQFF
TRBJ2-3 | TRBV4-3 | NA | CASSQSPSVAGAVGTQYF
TRBJ2-1 | TRBV5-1 | NA | CASSSTGTINNEQFF
TRBJ1-1 | TRBV7-6 | NA | CASSHDSNTEAFF
TRBJ2-3 | TRBV28 | NA | CASSFRDPIDTQYF
TRBJ2-7 | TRBV6-1 | NA | CASSELAGPYEQYF
TRBJ1-1 | TRBV7-3 | NA | CASSSTGGNTEAFF
TRBJ2-3 | TRBV6-1 | once | CASKAGWLSDTQYF
TRBJ2-3 | TRBV14 | few | CASSPHTDTQYF
TRBJ1-6 | TRBV28 | few | CASTSRLYPSSYNSPLHF
TRBJ2-5 | TRBV6-1 | NA | CASSELAGGPLETQYF
TRBJ1-2 | TRBV5-1 | NA | CASSLSDTSDGYTF
TRBJ1-5 | TRBV28 | NA | CASSYSGVGDNQPQHF
TRBJ1-5 | TRBV6-1 | NA | CASSEDSYGAGIQPQHF
TRBJ1-5 | TRBV15 | NA | CATSSRYNQPQHF
TRBJ1-1 | TRBV5-4 | few | CASSLDAGGITEAFF
TRBJ2-3 | TRBV5-1 | few | CASSLGGSFTDTQYF
TRBJ2-2 | TRBV29-1 | NA | CSVGDRAGGELFF
TRBJ2-3 | TRBV5-1 | NA | CASSLGRGWRTDTQYF
TRBJ2-5 | TRBV19 | NA | CASRPLAGDGTQYF
TRBJ1-2 | TRBV28 | NA | CASSLGDRANYGYTF
TRBJ1-2 | TRBV5-4 | once | CASSPGTGSYGYTF
TRBJ1-1 | TRBV5-1 | few | CASSLYEGLNTEAFF
TRBJ2-7 | TRBV5-1 | NA | CASSLGTSEQYF
TRBJ2-1 | TRBV12-5 | NA | CASGLVTTGSSYNEQFF
TRBJ1-1 | TRBV5-1 | NA | CASSGTVDTEAFF
TRBJ2-3 | TRBV7-3 | NA | CASRRVSHQRGNTDTQYF
TRBJ1-6 | TRBV7-9 | NA | CASSSLNSPLHF
TRBJ1-2 | TRBV6-5 | few | CASSEIANYGYTF
TRBJ1-1 | TRBV6-1 | NA | CASSGRQGANTEAFF
TRBJ2-1 | TRBV7-7 | NA | CASSLLAGAYNEQFF
TRBJ2-2 | TRBV2 | few | CASTGGTGATTGELFF
TRBJ1-2 | TRBV6-6 | NA | CASGYSNGGRYYGYTF
TRBJ2-1 | TRBV7-8 | NA | CASSLTGGGSEQFF
TRBJ2-3 | TRBV4-1 | NA | CASSQLAGASRTDTQYF